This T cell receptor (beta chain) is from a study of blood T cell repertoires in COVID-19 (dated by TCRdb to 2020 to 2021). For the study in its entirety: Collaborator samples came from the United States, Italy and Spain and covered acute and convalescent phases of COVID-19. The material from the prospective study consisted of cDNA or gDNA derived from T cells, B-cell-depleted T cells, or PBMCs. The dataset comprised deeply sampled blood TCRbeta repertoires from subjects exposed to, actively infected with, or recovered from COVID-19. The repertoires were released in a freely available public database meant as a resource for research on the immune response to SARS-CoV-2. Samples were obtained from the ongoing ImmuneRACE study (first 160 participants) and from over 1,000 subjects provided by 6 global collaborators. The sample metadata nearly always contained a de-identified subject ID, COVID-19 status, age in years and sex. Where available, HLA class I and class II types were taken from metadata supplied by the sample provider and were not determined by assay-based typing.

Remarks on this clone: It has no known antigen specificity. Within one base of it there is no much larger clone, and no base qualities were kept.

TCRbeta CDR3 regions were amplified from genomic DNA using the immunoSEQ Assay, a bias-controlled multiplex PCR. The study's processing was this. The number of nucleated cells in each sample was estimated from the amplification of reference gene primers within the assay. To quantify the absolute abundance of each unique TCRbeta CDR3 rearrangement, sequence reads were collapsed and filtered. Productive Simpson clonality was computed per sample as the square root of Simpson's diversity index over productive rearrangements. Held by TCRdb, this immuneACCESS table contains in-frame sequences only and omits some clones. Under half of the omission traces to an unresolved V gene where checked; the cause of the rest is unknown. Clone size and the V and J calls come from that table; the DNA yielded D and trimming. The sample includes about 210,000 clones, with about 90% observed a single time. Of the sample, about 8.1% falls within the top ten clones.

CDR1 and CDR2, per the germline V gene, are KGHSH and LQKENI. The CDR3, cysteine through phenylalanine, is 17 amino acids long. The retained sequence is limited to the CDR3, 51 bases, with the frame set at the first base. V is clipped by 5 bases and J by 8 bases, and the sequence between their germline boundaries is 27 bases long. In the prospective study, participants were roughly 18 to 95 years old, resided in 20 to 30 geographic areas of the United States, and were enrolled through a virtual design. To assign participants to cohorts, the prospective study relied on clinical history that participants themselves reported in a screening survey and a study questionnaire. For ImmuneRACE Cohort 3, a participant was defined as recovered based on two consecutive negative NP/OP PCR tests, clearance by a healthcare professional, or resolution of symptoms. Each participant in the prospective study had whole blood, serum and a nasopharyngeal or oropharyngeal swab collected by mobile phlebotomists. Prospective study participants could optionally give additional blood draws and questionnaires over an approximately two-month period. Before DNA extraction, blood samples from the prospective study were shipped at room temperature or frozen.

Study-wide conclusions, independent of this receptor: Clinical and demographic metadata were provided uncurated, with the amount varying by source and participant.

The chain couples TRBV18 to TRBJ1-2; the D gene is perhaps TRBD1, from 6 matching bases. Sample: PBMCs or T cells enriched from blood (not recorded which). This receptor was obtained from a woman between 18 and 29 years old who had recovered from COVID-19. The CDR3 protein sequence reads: CASSSSDSDILSLGYTF. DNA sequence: TGTGCCAGCTCATCGTCGGACAGCGATATCCTTTCTTTGGGCTACACCTTC.